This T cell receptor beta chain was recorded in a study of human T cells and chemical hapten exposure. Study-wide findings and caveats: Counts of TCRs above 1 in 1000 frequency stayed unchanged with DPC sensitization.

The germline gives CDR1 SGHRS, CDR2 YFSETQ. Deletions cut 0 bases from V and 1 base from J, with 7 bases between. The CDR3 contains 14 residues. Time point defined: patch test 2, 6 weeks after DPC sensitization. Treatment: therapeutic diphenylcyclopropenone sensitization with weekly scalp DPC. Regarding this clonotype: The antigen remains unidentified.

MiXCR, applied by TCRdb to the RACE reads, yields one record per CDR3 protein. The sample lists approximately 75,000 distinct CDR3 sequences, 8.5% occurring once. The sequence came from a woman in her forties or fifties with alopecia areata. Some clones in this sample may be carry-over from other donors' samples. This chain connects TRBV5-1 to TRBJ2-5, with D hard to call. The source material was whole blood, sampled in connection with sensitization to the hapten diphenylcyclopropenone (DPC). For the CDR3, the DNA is TGCGCCAGCAGCTTGGGGCCCCGCCAAGAGACCCAGTACTTC. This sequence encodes CASSLGPRQETQYF.